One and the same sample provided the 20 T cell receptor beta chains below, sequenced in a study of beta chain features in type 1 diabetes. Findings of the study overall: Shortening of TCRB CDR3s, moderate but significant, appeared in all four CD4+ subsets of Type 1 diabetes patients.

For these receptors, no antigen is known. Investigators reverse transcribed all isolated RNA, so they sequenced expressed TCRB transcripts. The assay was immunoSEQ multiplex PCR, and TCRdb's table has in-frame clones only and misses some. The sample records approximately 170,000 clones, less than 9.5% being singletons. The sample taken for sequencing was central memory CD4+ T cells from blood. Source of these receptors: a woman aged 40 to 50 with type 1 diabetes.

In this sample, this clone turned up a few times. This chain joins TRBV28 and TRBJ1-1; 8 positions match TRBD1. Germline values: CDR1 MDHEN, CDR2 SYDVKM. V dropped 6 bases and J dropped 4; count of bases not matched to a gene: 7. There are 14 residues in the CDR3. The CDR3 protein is CASSTRTGFTEAFF. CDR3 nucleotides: TGTGCCAGCAGCACCCGGACAGGGTTCACTGAAGCTTTCTTT.

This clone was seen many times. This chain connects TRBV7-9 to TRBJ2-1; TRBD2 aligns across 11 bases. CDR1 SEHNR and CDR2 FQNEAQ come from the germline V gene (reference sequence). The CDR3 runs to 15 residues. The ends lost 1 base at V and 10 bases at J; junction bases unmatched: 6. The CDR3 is CASSLGTLAGVEQFF. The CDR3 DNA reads TGTGCCAGCAGCTTAGGAACACTAGCGGGGGTGGAGCAGTTCTTC.

The CDR3 loop reads CAISRRTGGLTFF. The CDR3 DNA reads as TGTGCCATTTCACGGCGGACAGGGGGCTTAACTTTCTTT. V is TRBV30 and J is TRBJ1-1; TRBD1 matches 11 bases. This CDR3 contains 13 residues. V trimming: 8 bases; J trimming: 12 bases; junction bases outside the gene matches: 14. Germline V gene data show CDR1 as GTSNPN and CDR2 as SVGIG (reference sequence).

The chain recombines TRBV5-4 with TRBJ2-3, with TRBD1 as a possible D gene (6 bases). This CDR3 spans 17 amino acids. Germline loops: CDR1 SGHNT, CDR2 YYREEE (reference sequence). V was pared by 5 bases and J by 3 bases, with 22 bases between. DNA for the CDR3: TGTGCCAGCAGAAGCCCCGGGACACAGAGAGGAACAGATACGCAGTATTTT. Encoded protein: CASRSPGTQRGTDTQYF.

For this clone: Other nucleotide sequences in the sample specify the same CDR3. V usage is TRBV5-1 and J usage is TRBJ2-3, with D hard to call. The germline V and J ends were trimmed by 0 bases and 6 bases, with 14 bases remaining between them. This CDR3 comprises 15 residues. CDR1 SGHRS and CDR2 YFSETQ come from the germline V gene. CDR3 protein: CASSLGLGAEDTQYF. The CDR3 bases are TGCGCCAGCAGCTTGGGGTTGGGCGCCGAGGATACGCAGTATTTT.

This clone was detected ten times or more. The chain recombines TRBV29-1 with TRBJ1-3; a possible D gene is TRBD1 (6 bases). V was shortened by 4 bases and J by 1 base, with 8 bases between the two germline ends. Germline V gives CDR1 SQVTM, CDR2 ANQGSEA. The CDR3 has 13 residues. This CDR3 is CSVGQASGNTIYF. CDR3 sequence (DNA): TGCAGCGTTGGACAGGCTTCTGGAAACACCATATATTTT.

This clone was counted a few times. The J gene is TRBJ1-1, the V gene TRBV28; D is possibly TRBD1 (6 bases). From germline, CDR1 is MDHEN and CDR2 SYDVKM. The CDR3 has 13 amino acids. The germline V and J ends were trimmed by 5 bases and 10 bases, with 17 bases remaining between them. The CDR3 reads CASSPRDILGAFF. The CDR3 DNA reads TGTGCCAGCAGTCCTCGGGACATTTTGGGAGCTTTCTTT.

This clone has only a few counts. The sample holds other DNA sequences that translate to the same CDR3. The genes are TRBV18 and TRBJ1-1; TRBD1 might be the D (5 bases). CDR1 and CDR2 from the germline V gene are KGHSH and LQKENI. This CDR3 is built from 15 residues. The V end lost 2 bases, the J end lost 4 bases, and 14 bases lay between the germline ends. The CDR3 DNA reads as TGTGCCAGCTCACCAGAAGCCCCGGGGGGCACTGAAGCTTTCTTT. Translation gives CASSPEAPGGTEAFF.

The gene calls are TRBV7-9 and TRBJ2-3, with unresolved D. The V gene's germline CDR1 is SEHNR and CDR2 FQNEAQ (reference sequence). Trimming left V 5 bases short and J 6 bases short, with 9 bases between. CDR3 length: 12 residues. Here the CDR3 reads CASSQQHDTQYF. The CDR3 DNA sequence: TGTGCCAGCAGCCAACAACACGATACGCAGTATTTT.

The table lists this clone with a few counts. CDR3 sequence reads: CASSEQGASGNSPLHF. The CDR3 nucleotides read TGTGCCAGCAGTGAGCAGGGGGCCTCCGGTAATTCACCCCTCCACTTT. The chain employs TRBV2 and TRBJ1-6, with 8 positions matching TRBD1. The V and J ends lost 3 bases and 6 bases, in that order; junction bases with no gene match: 7. The length of the CDR3 is 16 residues. Germline V CDR1 and CDR2: SNHLY, FYNNEI.

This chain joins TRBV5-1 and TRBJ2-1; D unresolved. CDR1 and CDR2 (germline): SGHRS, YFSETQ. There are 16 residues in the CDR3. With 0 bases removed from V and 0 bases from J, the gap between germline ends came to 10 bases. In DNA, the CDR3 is TGCGCCAGCAGCTTGGACCCTTCGAGCTCCTACAATGAGCAGTTCTTC. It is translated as CASSLDPSSSYNEQFF.

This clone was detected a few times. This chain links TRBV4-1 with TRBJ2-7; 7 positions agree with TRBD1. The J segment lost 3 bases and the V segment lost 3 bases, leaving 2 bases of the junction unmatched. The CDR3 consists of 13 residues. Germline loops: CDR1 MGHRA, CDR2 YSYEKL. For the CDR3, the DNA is TGCGCCAGCAGCCACCAGGGGGTCTACGAGCAGTACTTC. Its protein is CASSHQGVYEQYF.

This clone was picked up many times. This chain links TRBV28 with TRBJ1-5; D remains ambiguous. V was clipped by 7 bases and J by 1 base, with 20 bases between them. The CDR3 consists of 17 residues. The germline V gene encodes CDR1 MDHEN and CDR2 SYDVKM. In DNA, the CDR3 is TGTGCCAGCACCCTCGGGTCCCTCCGTAGGAGCAATCAGCCCCAGCATTTT. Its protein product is CASTLGSLRRSNQPQHF.

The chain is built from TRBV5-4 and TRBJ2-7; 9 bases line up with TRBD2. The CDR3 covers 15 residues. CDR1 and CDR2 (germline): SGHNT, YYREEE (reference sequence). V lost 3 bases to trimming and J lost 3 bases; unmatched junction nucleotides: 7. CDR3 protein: CASSSRREGNYEQYF. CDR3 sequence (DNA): TGTGCCAGCAGCTCCCGGCGGGAGGGTAACTACGAGCAGTACTTC. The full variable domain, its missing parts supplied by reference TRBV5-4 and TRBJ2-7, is ETGVTQSPTHLIKTRGQQVTLRCSSQSGHNTVSWYQQALGQGPQFIFQYYREEENGRGNFPPRFSGLQFPNYSSELNVNALELDDSALYLCASSSRREGNYEQYFGPGTRLTVT.

The CDR3 sequence: CASRPGTGGYNEQFF. Written as DNA, the CDR3 is TGTGCCAGCAGACCCGGGACAGGGGGATACAATGAGCAGTTCTTC. The chain joins TRBV6-6 to TRBJ2-1; 11 positions match TRBD1. Germline V gene sequence: CDR1 MNHNY, CDR2 SVGAGI (reference sequence). CDR3 length: 15 amino acids. The trim removed 6 bases at V and 4 bases at J, leaving 5 bases unmatched.

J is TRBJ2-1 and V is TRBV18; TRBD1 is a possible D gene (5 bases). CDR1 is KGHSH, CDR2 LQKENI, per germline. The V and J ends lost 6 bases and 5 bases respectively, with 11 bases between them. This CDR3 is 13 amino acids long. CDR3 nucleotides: TGTGCCAGCTCCCGGACAAACGACAATGAGCAGTTCTTC. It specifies CASSRTNDNEQFF.

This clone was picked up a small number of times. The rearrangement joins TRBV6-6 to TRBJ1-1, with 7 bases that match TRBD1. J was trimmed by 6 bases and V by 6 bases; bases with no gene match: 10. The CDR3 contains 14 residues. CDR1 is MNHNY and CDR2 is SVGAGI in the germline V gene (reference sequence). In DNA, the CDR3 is TGTGCCAGCAGCCTACAGGGGCTGGACGCTGAAGCTTTCTTT. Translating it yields CASSLQGLDAEAFF.

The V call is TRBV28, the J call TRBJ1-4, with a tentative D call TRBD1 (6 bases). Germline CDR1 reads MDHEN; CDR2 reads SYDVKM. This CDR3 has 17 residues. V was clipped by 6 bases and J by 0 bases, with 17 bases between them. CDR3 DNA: TGTGCCAGCAGCGCAAGACTGGGGGCGGCAACTAATGAAAAACTGTTTTTT. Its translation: CASSARLGAATNEKLFF.

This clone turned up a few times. The CDR3 here is CSAPSGNGYTF. The CDR3 DNA sequence: TGCAGTGCTCCTTCAGGGAACGGCTACACCTTC. The chain combines TRBV20-1 with TRBJ1-2; TRBD1 might be the D (5 bases). Trimming removed 5 bases from V and 8 bases from J, with 12 bases in between. CDR1 DFQATT and CDR2 SNEGSKA come from the germline V gene (reference sequence). CDR3 size: 11 residues.

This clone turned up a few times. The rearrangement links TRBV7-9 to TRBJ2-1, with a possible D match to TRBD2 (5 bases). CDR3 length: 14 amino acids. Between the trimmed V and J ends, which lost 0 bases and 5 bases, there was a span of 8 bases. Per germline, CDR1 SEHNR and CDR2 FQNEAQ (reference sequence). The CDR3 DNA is TGTGCCAGCAGCTTAGCGAACGGGAACAATGAGCAGTTCTTC. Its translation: CASSLANGNNEQFF.